Here is one TCR beta chain with its context. Its matching antigen is unknown. The data belong to a study of shared clonotypes between healthy human individuals. Study-level results: A small donor pool kept down the genetic and exposure-history diversity that was represented. It was only blood that was sampled, and tissue repertoires likely differ. Clonotypes shared by all four donors outscored non-shared clonotypes in generation probability.

Positively selected for CCR7, the CD45RO-negative cells used as naive CD8 cells excluded terminally differentiated effector memory CD45RA+ cells. The data were produced by immunoSEQ multiplex PCR, yet TCRdb's version contains in-frame clones alone and is incomplete. The data show about 700,000 clones, approximately 90% seen once. V was cut by 2 bases and J by 0 bases, with 8 bases left in between. This CDR3 is built from 15 residues. Germline CDR1 WSHSY, CDR2 SAAADI. Sequenced: naive CD8+ T cells sorted from blood. The genes are TRBV10-2 and TRBJ2-1; D might be TRBD1 (5 bases). This clonotype originated in a man aged 30-40 years in good health. CDR3 region: CASSEDSSSYNEQFF. The DNA for the CDR3 is TGCGCCAGCAGTGAGGACAGCAGCTCCTACAATGAGCAGTTCTTC.